Below are 8 T cell receptor beta chains sequenced from a single sample in a study of identical twins. MiXCR was run by TCRdb on the 5' RACE reads, yielding one entry per CDR3 protein. This table holds some 660,000 distinct CDR3 sequences, 8% to 9% found once. These same data were also listed under a study on yellow fever vaccine responses in identical twins.

Sample: PBMCs. Receptors originate from a woman aged 18 to 35 in good health.

This clonotype was seen more than once but under ten times. This rearrangement joins TRBV11-2 to TRBJ2-3; 7 bases fit TRBD1. The V gene end was trimmed by 1 base and the J gene end by 0 bases; junction bases not matched to a gene: 4. Germline V gene sequence: CDR1 SGHAT, CDR2 FQNNGV. CDR3 length equals 16 residues. CDR3 bases: TGTGCCAGCAGCTTAGGACAGGGTTTAAGCACAGATACGCAGTATTTT. The encoded protein is CASSLGQGLSTDTQYF. Drawing the rest from reference TRBV11-2 and TRBJ2-3, the complete variable domain is EAGVAQSPRYKIIEKRQSVAFWCNPISGHATLYWYQQILGQGPKLLIQFQNNGVVDDSQLPKDRFSAERLKGVDSTLKIQPAKLEDSAVYLCASSLGQGLSTDTQYFGPGTRLTVL.

This clonotype was counted many times. CDR3 amino acids: CSVPTGNQETQYF. The CDR3 bases are TGCAGCGTTCCGACAGGGAACCAAGAGACCCAGTACTTC. This chain joins TRBV29-1 and TRBJ2-5, with 7 bases that match TRBD1. The CDR3 runs 13 residues. Trimming removed 5 bases from V and 0 bases from J; junction bases left unmatched: 3. Germline lookup yields CDR1 SQVTM and CDR2 ANQGSEA. Together with reference TRBV29-1 and TRBJ2-5, the CDR3 gives the full variable domain: SAVISQKPSRDICQRGTSLTIQCQVDSQVTMMFWYRQQPGQSLTLIATANQGSEATYESGFVIDKFPISRPNLTFSTLTVSNMSPEDSSIYLCSVPTGNQETQYFGPGTRLLVL.

This chain joins TRBV29-1 and TRBJ2-3, with a tentative D call TRBD2 (6 bases). The CDR3 is 12 residues long. CDR1 and CDR2 from the germline V gene are SQVTM and ANQGSEA. With 7 bases removed from V and 8 bases from J, the gap between germline ends came to 16 bases. The CDR3 DNA follows: TGCAGCGGGGGAGGAACCCTCGGTACGCAGTATTTT. The encoded protein is CSGGGTLGTQYF.

The chain has TRBV4-1 and TRBJ2-2; TRBD2 matches 7 bases. Germline-derived CDR1 and CDR2 are MGHRA and YSYEKL. J lost 1 base, V lost 1 base, and 12 bases had no gene match. The length of the CDR3 is 19 residues. CDR3 region: CASSQGPGRVALNTGELFF. The CDR3 region has the DNA TGCGCCAGCAGCCAAGGTCCGGGGAGGGTGGCGCTGAACACCGGGGAGCTGTTTTTT.

V and J are TRBV20-1 and TRBJ2-7, with 7 nucleotides matching TRBD1. The V gene end was trimmed by 5 bases and the J gene end by 7 bases; junction bases not matched to a gene: 17. The CDR3 extends over 15 amino acids. In germline, CDR1 is DFQATT, CDR2 SNEGSKA (reference sequence). As DNA, the CDR3 is TGCAGTGCTTTGAACCTCAGACAGGGTCGAAATGAGCAGTACTTC. Its translation is CSALNLRQGRNEQYF.

The V and J genes are TRBV12-3 or TRBV12-4 and TRBJ2-7, with 9 bases fitting TRBD1. This CDR3 comprises 15 residues. V lost 6 bases, J lost 4 bases, and 10 bases stayed unmatched. CDR3 DNA sequence: TGTGCCAGCAGGGAGGGACAGGGCCTTCTTTACGAGCAGTACTTC. Protein sequence: CASREGQGLLYEQYF.

The chain has TRBV27 and TRBJ2-7, with 10 bases lining up with TRBD1. The CDR3 loop spans 15 amino acids. Trimming removed 4 bases from V and 5 bases from J; junction bases left unmatched: 8. CDR1 is MNHEY, CDR2 SMNVEV, per germline (reference sequence). The CDR3 loop is CASSSPTGGIDEQYF. The CDR3 bases are TGTGCCAGCAGTTCGCCGACAGGGGGCATCGACGAGCAGTACTTC.

Only a few counts were recorded for this clonotype. The rearrangement joins TRBV28 to TRBJ2-7; 7 nucleotides line up with TRBD1. Germline values: CDR1 MDHEN, CDR2 SYDVKM. The trim removed 6 bases at V and 2 bases at J, leaving 7 bases unmatched. CDR3 length: 14 amino acids. CDR3: CASRPTGTTYEQYF. In nucleotides, the CDR3 is TGTGCCAGCAGACCGACAGGGACAACCTACGAGCAGTACTTC.